This T cell receptor beta chain was documented in a study of shared clonotypes between healthy human individuals. On the study more broadly: Per donor, CD8 memory used one plate, CD8 naive used two, CD4 memory used three and CD4 naive used three. Study-wide points: All-four-donor shared clonotypes had higher generation probabilities than non-shared clonotypes did. Only blood was sampled; tissue repertoires likely differ. Clonotype sharing across donors was expected to vary with sequencing depth.

Terminally differentiated effector memory CD45RA+ cells were left out of the naive CD8 fraction, which was CD45RO-negative and positively selected for CCR7. The repertoire was sequenced with immunoSEQ multiplex PCR; TCRdb's copy has only in-frame clones and lacks some. The table has roughly 850,000 clones, about 97% seen once. Only one count was recorded for this clone. Its target is not known. The germline V and J ends were trimmed by 6 bases and 5 bases, with 11 bases remaining between them. Germline-derived CDR1 and CDR2 are MNHEY and SMNVEV (reference sequence). CDR3 length: 12 amino acids. Input material: naive CD8+ T cells sorted from blood. This TCR derives from a young man in good health. The chain uses TRBV27 and TRBJ2-7; D remains unclear. CDR3 loop: CASSPTSNEQYF. The CDR3 bases are TGTGCCAGCAGCCCTACATCCAACGAGCAGTACTTC.